These T cell receptor beta chains were read from a single sample in a study of cytomegalovirus exposure and HLA in healthy donors. TCRdb's copy holds only in-frame clones and misses some; the assay was immunoSEQ multiplex PCR. The sample has 200,000 to 250,000 clones; 70% to 80% are singletons. Source material: PBMCs. The receptor set was obtained from a woman aged 60 to 75 in good health and CMV-seropositive. The CDR3 runs from the conserved cysteine through the conserved F or W. Each record gives: J gene, V gene, clone size, CDR3 length, D gene, CDR3 protein, CDR3 DNA. A D gene is named only where the DNA matches it firmly. A row's size may be missing; if present it is once, few, many or a size class.

>TRBJ2-3|TRBV2|-|15|-
CASSDVDLRTDTQYF
TGTGCCAGCAGTGACGTGGACTTACGCACAGATACGCAGTATTTT
>TRBJ1-2|TRBV18|-|13|TRBD1
CASSPGTGYGYTF
TGTGCCAGCTCCCCCGGGACAGGGTATGGCTACACCTTC
>TRBJ2-2|TRBV4-3|-|14|-
CASSPYVSTGELFF
TGCGCCAGCAGCCCCTATGTGAGTACCGGGGAGCTGTTTTTT
>TRBJ2-7|TRBV10-1|-|12|-
CASSDPAYEQYF
TGCGCCAGCAGTGACCCTGCCTACGAGCAGTACTTC
>TRBJ2-7|TRBV18|-|13|-
CASSSISPYEQYF
TGTGCCAGCTCATCTATTTCCCCCTACGAGCAGTACTTC
>TRBJ2-7|TRBV28|-|10|-
CASGNREPYF
TGTGCCAGCGGAAACAGGGAGCCGTACTTC
>TRBJ2-2|TRBV27|-|16|-
CASSLIGGGGTGELFF
TGTGCCAGCAGTTTGATTGGCGGAGGCGGGACCGGGGAGCTGTTTTTT
>TRBJ1-2|TRBV5-4|-|15|-
CASSWGRQLDYGYTF
TGTGCCAGCAGCTGGGGCCGACAATTGGACTATGGCTACACCTTC
>TRBJ1-2|TRBV6-1|few|14|TRBD1
CASSGGDRVYGYTF
TGTGCCAGCAGTGGAGGGGACAGAGTCTATGGCTACACCTTC
>TRBJ2-7|TRBV6-1|-|17|-
CASSEEARGTHSYEQYF
TGTGCCAGCAGTGAAGAGGCGAGGGGGACACACTCCTACGAGCAGTACTTC
>TRBJ1-2|TRBV5-1|-|12|-
CASSLVGGGYTF
TGCGCCAGCAGCTTGGTAGGGGGTGGCTACACCTTC